Sequencing of this T cell receptor beta chain was carried out in a study of T cells expressing NK-cell markers (dated by TCRdb to 2018 to 2020). About the study as a whole: Seven to nine donors provided sorted CD3+CD56+NKG2C+, CD3+CD56+NKG2C- and CD3+CD56-NKG2C+ T-cell subsets, whose TCR beta-chain repertoires were profiled. Seven of the eight sequenced donors were HCMV-seropositive and one was HCMV-seronegative. The eight sequenced donors were randomly selected healthy volunteers, three men and five women. Libraries were sequenced as 2 x 150 bp reads on Illumina HiSeq 2000/2500, MiSeq or NextSeq.

As regards this clonotype: The antigen it binds to is not known.

The CDR3 contains 16 residues, cysteine and phenylalanine counted. No DNA sequence was recorded. The germline V gene provides CDR1 MGHRA and CDR2 YSYEKL. General findings and caveats noted by the study authors: Those dominant clonotypes were again the most abundant among CD3+CD56-NKG2C+ cells in a few donors, at about 28.3-65%. In six donors, the dominant CD3+CD56+NKG2C+ clonotypes were found to rank among the top 10 CD8+ clonotypes and to make up about 1.0-7.0% of CD8+ T cells. Whether the expanded NKG2C-expressing T cell clones were specific for HCMV antigens remained unclear.

TCRdb shows the sequencer as Illumina HiSeq 2000. The TCR beta cDNA libraries were made using 5'RACE template switching, a step that added both a universal primer site and unique molecular identifiers. cDNA synthesis was primed from the TCR beta constant segment, followed by two successive PCR amplification steps. As for the authors' bioinformatics: Reads were demultiplexed and grouped by UMI with MIGEC, and clonotypes were assembled and quantified with MiTCR. To exclude erroneous sequences, only TCR cDNA sequences supported by at least two reads were retained. The tcR package was used for downstream repertoire analysis, and clonotypes were matched between fractions using CDR3 nucleotide sequence together with V segment. VDJmatch was used to annotate antigen specificity against VDJdb, with one amino acid substitution in CDR3 permitted. Following reprocessing of the reads by TCRdb, the data hold one row per CDR3 protein sequence and no DNA is available. The V and J calls reflect TCRdb's pipeline rather than the authors' work. Per the sample table, the count is fewer than 400,000 distinct CDR3 sequences. Roughly 5.2% of the sample belongs to the ten largest clones.

HCMV serostatus was determined by detecting HCMV-specific IgG in serum with a commercial ELISA kit. Ficoll density gradient centrifugation was used to isolate peripheral blood mononuclear cells from blood. The clonotype originates from a man between 18 and 69 years old in good health. Sequencing was done on a sample of blood T cells: a sorted CD56 or NKG2C T cell subset, CD4+ or CD8+ T cells, or bulk PBMC T cells (not recorded which). The chain uses TRBV4-1 and TRBJ2-1; the TCRdb D gene call, TRBD1, has no DNA to confirm it. CDR3 sequence: CASSQGLRGTYNEQFF.